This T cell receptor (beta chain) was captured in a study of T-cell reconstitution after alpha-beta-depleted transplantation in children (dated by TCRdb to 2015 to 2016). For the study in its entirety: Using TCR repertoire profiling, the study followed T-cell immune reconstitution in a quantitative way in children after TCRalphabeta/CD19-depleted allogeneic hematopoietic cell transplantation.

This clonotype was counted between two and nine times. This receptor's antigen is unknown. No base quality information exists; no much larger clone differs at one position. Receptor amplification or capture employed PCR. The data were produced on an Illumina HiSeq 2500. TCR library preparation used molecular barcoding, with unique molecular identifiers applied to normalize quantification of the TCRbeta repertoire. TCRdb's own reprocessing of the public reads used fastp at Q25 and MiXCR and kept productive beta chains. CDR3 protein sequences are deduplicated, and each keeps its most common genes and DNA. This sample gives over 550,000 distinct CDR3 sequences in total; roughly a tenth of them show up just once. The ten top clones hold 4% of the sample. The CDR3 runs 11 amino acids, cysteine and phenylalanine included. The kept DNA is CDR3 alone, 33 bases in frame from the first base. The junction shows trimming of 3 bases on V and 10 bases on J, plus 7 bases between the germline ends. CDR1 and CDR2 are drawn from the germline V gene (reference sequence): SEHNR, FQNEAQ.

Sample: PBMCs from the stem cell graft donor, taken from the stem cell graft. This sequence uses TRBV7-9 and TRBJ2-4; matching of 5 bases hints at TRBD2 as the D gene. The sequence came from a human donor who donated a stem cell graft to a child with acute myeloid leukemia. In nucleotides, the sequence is TGTGCCAGCAGCTTGGGAGTAATTCAGTACTTC. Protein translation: CASSLGVIQYF.